Listed below are T cell receptor beta chains from one sample, sequenced in a study of blood T cells in healthy people across ages. TCRdb ran MiXCR on the 5' RACE reads and lists one entry per CDR3 protein. The repertoire holds under 2 million distinct CDR3 sequences, with almost 35% as singletons. The source material was blood. These receptors were obtained from a woman aged 30 to 39 in good health. Both conserved end residues are part of each CDR3.

15	TRBJ2-1	TRBV15	CATSPPPSDYNEQFF
13	TRBJ1-1	TRBV6-1	CASIAVVNTEAFF
14	TRBJ2-3	TRBV7-8	CASSWRFEADTQYF
13	TRBJ2-5	TRBV20-1	CSARAAYQETQYF
18	TRBJ2-7	TRBV5-1	CASRLAGGPIDSTYEQYF
16	TRBJ2-1	TRBV4-1	CASSPILKRGHNEQFF
15	NA	TRBV2	CASSEWTGGVDEQYF
15	TRBJ2-3	TRBV9	CASSGGQQQGDTQYF
15	TRBJ2-7	TRBV27	CASSLFTGTAYEQYF
11	TRBJ1-1	TRBV7-9	CASSPAREAFF
15	TRBJ2-1	TRBV28	CASRPRGATYNEQFF
13	TRBJ1-2	TRBV30	CAWSFLTGRGYTF
14	TRBJ2-1	TRBV29-1	CSVELIDSNNEQFF
12	TRBJ2-7	TRBV4-1	CASSQPQGEQYF
15	TRBJ1-4	TRBV10-2	CASSESRRVYEKLFF
15	TRBJ2-7	TRBV7-6	CASSLSRAGWYEQYF
13	TRBJ1-3	TRBV10-3	CAITGALGETIYF
15	TRBJ2-5	TRBV7-2	CASSMTSVRQETQYF
14	TRBJ1-2	TRBV3-1	CASSSKPSVYGYTF
14	TRBJ2-1	TRBV24-1	CATSDKGGDNEQFF
15	TRBJ1-5	TRBV6-1	CASSEFRYSNQPQHF
15	TRBJ1-2	TRBV5-5	CASSLDFWGAQGYTF
13	TRBJ1-1	TRBV20-1	CSARVMGNAEAFF
13	TRBJ1-6	TRBV29-1	CSVSLEDNSPLHF
16	TRBJ2-3	TRBV12-3/TRBV12-4	CASSPRAGGLADTQYF
15	TRBJ2-3	TRBV4-1	CASRGSSADTDTQYF
14	TRBJ2-5	TRBV9	CASSVGEEQETQYF
13	TRBJ1-4	TRBV20-1	CSASGPEDEKLFF
15	TRBJ2-1	TRBV6-6	CASSPLAGSIYEQFF
14	TRBJ2-7	TRBV20-1	CSALRMQGIYEQYF
15	TRBJ2-1	TRBV4-1	CASSQRPQGYNEQFF
15	TRBJ2-7	TRBV12-3/TRBV12-4	CASSLEGLADYEQYF
16	TRBJ2-7	TRBV28	CASSFGGRDTTYEQYF